This T cell receptor beta chain derives from a study of radiation and T cells in renal cell carcinoma. The study's findings and limits: In blood, top tumor clones expanded by 2 weeks, shrinking by 4.

The sample's time point: blood 4 weeks post-SBRT, at nephrectomy. Treatment noted: 15 Gy SBRT to primary tumor, nephrectomy 4 weeks later. Nephrectomy followed 15 Gy stereotactic body radiation by 4 weeks. Serial blood draws occurred at baseline and 2 and 4 weeks post-SBRT. The CDR3 consists of 15 residues. Germline V gene data show CDR1 as SGHRS and CDR2 as YFSETQ. V shed 2 bases, J shed 2 bases, and the junction held 5 bases outside the gene matches. As concerns this clone: Its matching antigen is unknown.

The assay was immunoSEQ multiplex PCR, and TCRdb's table has in-frame clones only and misses some. The table shows about 77,000 clones, with approximately 87% occurring only once. This chain connects TRBV5-1 to TRBJ2-3; TRBD1 matches at 7 bases. This receptor was obtained from a woman in her sixties or seventies with renal cell carcinoma. The sequencing here drew on blood, taken from a patient whose treatment included radiotherapy and nephrectomy. The CDR3 DNA reads as TGCGCCAGCAGCTTCGAGGACAGGACCACAGATACGCAGTATTTT. Protein product: CASSFEDRTTDTQYF.